What follows are 20 T cell receptor beta chains derived from one specimen sequenced in a study of blood T cell repertoires in COVID-19. Sequenced by immunoSEQ multiplex PCR; TCRdb stores in-frame clones only, minus some. The data contain roughly 250,000 clones, 86% of them singletons. Sequencing was done on a sample of PBMCs or T cells enriched from blood (not recorded which). These receptors all come from a woman aged 40 to 55 with acute COVID-19.

CDR3 protein: CASSSLRTSGKPLAKNIQYF. The DNA for the CDR3 is TGTGCCAGCAGCTCCCTACGGACTAGCGGAAAACCACTAGCCAAAAACATTCAGTACTTC. The gene calls are TRBV7-6 and TRBJ2-4; 10 bases match TRBD2. V shed 4 bases and J 0 bases; nucleotides not matched to a gene: 15. The CDR3 covers 20 residues. CDR1 is SGHVS and CDR2 is FNYEAQ in the germline V gene.

V usage is TRBV6-1 and J usage is TRBJ2-1, with 9 bases aligning to TRBD1. J was trimmed by 7 bases and V by 4 bases; bases with no gene match: 11. Germline values: CDR1 MNHNS, CDR2 SASEGT. This CDR3 is 16 amino acids long. CDR3 sequence reads: CASSVPRGQGTNEQFF. The CDR3 DNA follows: TGTGCCAGCAGTGTCCCTCGGGGACAGGGAACTAATGAGCAGTTCTTC.

The chain is built from TRBV24-1 and TRBJ2-3; 12 positions agree with TRBD2. Germline CDR1 reads KGHDR; CDR2 reads SFDVKD. This CDR3 has 14 amino acids. The J segment lost 5 bases and the V segment lost 8 bases, leaving 4 bases of the junction unmatched. The CDR3 DNA is TGTGCCACCATGGGGACTAGCGGGTTAGATACGCAGTATTTT. Protein sequence: CATMGTSGLDTQYF.

CDR3 in amino acids: CASSSLSYEQYF. CDR3 coding DNA: TGTGCCAGCAGTTCGCTAAGCTACGAGCAGTACTTC. This chain connects TRBV6-2 or TRBV6-3 to TRBJ2-7; D unresolved. This CDR3 spans 12 amino acids. Deletions cut 4 bases from V and 3 bases from J, with 7 bases between. Germline V gene sequence: CDR1 MNHEY, CDR2 SVGEGT.

V and J are TRBV10-3 and TRBJ2-1, with 9 bases identical to TRBD2. The V gene end was trimmed by 5 bases and the J gene end by 0 bases; junction bases not matched to a gene: 11. The germline V gene encodes CDR1 ENHRY and CDR2 SYGVKD. The CDR3 consists of 18 residues. Here the CDR3 DNA reads TGTGCCATCAGTCCCGCTAGCGGGGAGGGGCCCTCCTACAATGAGCAGTTCTTC. This gives the protein CAISPASGEGPSYNEQFF.

The V and J genes are TRBV15 and TRBJ2-7; D remains ambiguous. Trimming shortened V by 0 bases and J by 2 bases, and 5 bases separated the two germline ends. The CDR3 runs 13 residues. CDR1 and CDR2 (germline): LNHNV, YYDKDF (reference sequence). CDR3 amino acids: CATSREAAYEQYF. In DNA form, the CDR3 reads TGTGCCACCAGCAGAGAAGCCGCCTACGAGCAGTACTTC.

The chain couples TRBV5-6 to TRBJ2-7; 12 bases fit TRBD2. The CDR3 extends over 15 amino acids. The V gene's germline CDR1 is SGHDT and CDR2 YYEEEE. Unmatched junction bases numbered 5, after V lost 4 bases and J lost 3 bases. CDR3 loop: CASSLGLAGYYEQYF. The CDR3 DNA follows: TGTGCCAGCAGCCTCGGACTAGCGGGATACTACGAGCAGTACTTC.

This chain links TRBV3-1 (or the pseudogene TRBV3-2) with TRBJ2-2; 7 positions agree with TRBD1. Germline V gives CDR1 LGHDT, CDR2 YNNKEL (reference sequence). CDR3 size: 15 residues. The V gene end was trimmed by 4 bases and the J gene end by 3 bases; junction bases not matched to a gene: 5. CDR3 DNA: TGTGCCAGCAGCCCAAGGGGGCTTTACACCGGGGAGCTGTTTTTT. Residues: CASSPRGLYTGELFF.

There are a few counts of this clone. The chain combines TRBV6-2 or TRBV6-3 with TRBJ2-1; D is perhaps TRBD2 (6 bases). The CDR3 is made up of 15 amino acids. The germline gives CDR1 MNHEY, CDR2 SVGEGT. The V end was cut by 2 bases, the J end by 2 bases, with 10 bases between. This CDR3 reads CASSYTGEAYNEQFF. For the CDR3, the DNA is TGTGCCAGCAGTTACACGGGAGAAGCCTACAATGAGCAGTTCTTC.

V is TRBV5-4 and J is TRBJ2-2, with D perhaps TRBD2 (6 bases). Looked up from germline, CDR1 is SGHNT and CDR2 is YYREEE (reference sequence). Between the trimmed V and J ends, which lost 4 bases and 1 base, there was a span of 14 bases. The CDR3 is 16 residues long. In DNA form, the CDR3 reads TGTGCCAGCAGCCCAGGCCGGGGGAGGAACACCGGGGAGCTGTTTTTT. It specifies CASSPGRGRNTGELFF.

This clone showed up just a few times. This chain links TRBV4-2 with TRBJ2-2; 8 positions match TRBD2. Per germline, CDR1 LGHNA and CDR2 YNFKEQ. Trimming at V came to 0 bases and at J to 5 bases, leaving 5 bases not matched to a gene. The CDR3 consists of 16 residues. The CDR3 nucleotides read TGTGCCAGCAGCCAAGATACCGGGACTAGAACCGGGGAGCTGTTTTTT. Translating it yields CASSQDTGTRTGELFF.

This clone was detected once. This chain joins TRBV5-6 and TRBJ2-7, with 8 positions matching TRBD1. The germline CDR1 and CDR2 sequences are SGHDT and YYEEEE. V was clipped by 4 bases and J by 4 bases; unmatched bases: 10. The CDR3 loop spans 15 amino acids. CDR3 sequence: CASSVQGATGYEQYF. Written as DNA, the CDR3 is TGTGCCAGCAGCGTCCAGGGGGCGACCGGTTACGAGCAGTACTTC.

The chain combines TRBV5-1 with TRBJ2-2; 11 nucleotides align to TRBD2. There are 16 residues in the CDR3. Unmatched junction bases numbered 9, after V lost 4 bases and J lost 7 bases. In germline, CDR1 is SGHRS, CDR2 YFSETQ. Written as DNA, the CDR3 is TGCGCCAGCAGCCCCGGGCTAGCGGGAGGAGGCGGGGAGCTGTTTTTT. Translated: CASSPGLAGGGGELFF.

The chain carries TRBV24-1 and TRBJ1-2; D is perhaps TRBD1 (5 bases). The CDR3 loop spans 14 amino acids. Trimming pared 4 bases from V and 8 bases from J, leaving 16 bases between. Germline CDR1 and CDR2: KGHDR and SFDVKD. CDR3 coding DNA: TGTGCCACCAGTGAAAGCAGGGTCTCAGGAGGCTACACCTTC. This encodes CATSESRVSGGYTF.

This clone has more than one count but fewer than ten. The chain combines TRBV24-1 with TRBJ1-2; 12 bases are shared with TRBD1. This CDR3 has 16 residues. The V segment lost 4 bases and the J segment 2 bases; nucleotides outside the gene matches: 4. Per the germline V gene, CDR1 is KGHDR and CDR2 is SFDVKD. The DNA of the CDR3 is TGTGCCACCAGTGACCCCGGGACAGGGGGCAACTATGGCTACACCTTC. This gives the protein CATSDPGTGGNYGYTF.

The chain joins TRBV4-1 to TRBJ2-1; 7 bases agree with TRBD2. The CDR3 totals 16 residues. V dropped 0 bases and J dropped 0; count of bases not matched to a gene: 2. Germline CDR1 MGHRA, CDR2 YSYEKL. The CDR3 spells CASSQEGGGSYNEQFF. CDR3 coding DNA: TGCGCCAGCAGCCAAGAAGGCGGGGGCTCCTACAATGAGCAGTTCTTC.

This rearrangement joins TRBV3-1 (or the pseudogene TRBV3-2) to TRBJ2-7; tentatively, D is TRBD2 (5 bases). The CDR3 extends over 13 amino acids. The V end was cut by 4 bases, the J end by 13 bases, with 20 bases between. The V gene's germline CDR1 is LGHDT and CDR2 YNNKEL (reference sequence). The chain's CDR3 is CASSPLLRGSPYF. The CDR3 DNA sequence: TGTGCCAGCAGCCCTCTACTCCGGGGTTCACCTTACTTC.

The chain has TRBV25-1 and TRBJ1-6; 8 positions agree with TRBD1. The CDR3 length is 13 residues. Germline V gene sequence: CDR1 MGHDK, CDR2 SYGVNS. The J segment lost 9 bases and the V segment lost 4 bases, leaving 2 bases of the junction unmatched. The CDR3 DNA follows: TGTGCCAGCAGTGCCGACAGGGGTTCACCCCTCCACTTT. Residues: CASSADRGSPLHF.

The rearrangement links TRBV5-6 to TRBJ2-1, with 11 bases matching TRBD1. CDR1 and CDR2 from the germline V gene are SGHDT and YYEEEE. Unmatched junction bases numbered 4, after V lost 2 bases and J lost 3 bases. This CDR3 is built from 16 residues. The chain's CDR3 is CASSFMGQGDYNEQFF. CDR3 DNA: TGTGCCAGCAGCTTTATGGGACAGGGGGACTACAATGAGCAGTTCTTC.

This CDR3 is CASSSNDRKNEQYF. CDR3 in DNA: TGTGCCAGCAGTAGTAACGACAGGAAGAATGAGCAGTACTTC. The rearrangement uses TRBV21-1 and TRBJ2-7; the table gives TRBD1 as D, unverified against the DNA. TRBV21-1 has pseudogene status. CDR3 length: 14 residues.